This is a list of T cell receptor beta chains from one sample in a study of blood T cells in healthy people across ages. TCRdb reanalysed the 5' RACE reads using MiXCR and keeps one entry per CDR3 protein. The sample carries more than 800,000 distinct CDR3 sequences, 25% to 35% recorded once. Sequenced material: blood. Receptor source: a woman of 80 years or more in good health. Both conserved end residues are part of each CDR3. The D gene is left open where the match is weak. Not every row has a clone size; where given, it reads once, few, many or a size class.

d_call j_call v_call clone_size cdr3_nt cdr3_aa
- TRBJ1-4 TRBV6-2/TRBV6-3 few TGTGCCAGCAGTTACCCTGGGCGCACTAATGAAAAACTGTTTTTT CASSYPGRTNEKLFF
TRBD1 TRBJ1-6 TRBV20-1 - TGCAGTGCTAGGGGAAGGGACAGCCCGAATTCACCCCTCCACTTT CSARGRDSPNSPLHF
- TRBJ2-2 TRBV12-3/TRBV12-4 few TGTGCCAGCAGGCTGGGACTTTCGGGCACCGGGGAGCTGTTTTTT CASRLGLSGTGELFF
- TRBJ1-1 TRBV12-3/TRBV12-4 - TGTGCCAGCAGTTTAGGGGGGCTCAATGAAGCTTTCTTT CASSLGGLNEAFF
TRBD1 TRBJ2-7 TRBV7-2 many TGTGCCATACCGGGACAGCACTCCTACGAGCAGTACTTC CAIPGQHSYEQYF
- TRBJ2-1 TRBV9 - TGTGCCAGCAGCCCCTATCGGGACGGACTTTACAATGAGCAGTTCTTC CASSPYRDGLYNEQFF
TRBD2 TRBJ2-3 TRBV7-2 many TGTGCCAGCAGCCCTAGCGGGGCCCCCACAGATACGCAGTATTTT CASSPSGAPTDTQYF
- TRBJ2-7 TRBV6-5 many TGTGCCAGCAGTTACCGGAGGGTCAGGGGCAGCTACGAGCAGTACTTC CASSYRRVRGSYEQYF
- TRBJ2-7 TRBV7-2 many TGTGCCAGCAGCCGGACTGCCCCCTACGAGCAGTACTTC CASSRTAPYEQYF
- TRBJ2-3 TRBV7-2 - TGTGCCAGCAGCCGTAGGGGGGCCCCAGATACGCAGTATTTT CASSRRGAPDTQYF
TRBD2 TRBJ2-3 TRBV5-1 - TGCGCCAGCAGCTTGAGGACTAGTCAAGATACGCAGTATTTT CASSLRTSQDTQYF
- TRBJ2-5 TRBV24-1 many TGTGCCACCAGGGGAAGGCTTCAAGAGACCCAGTACTTC CATRGRLQETQYF
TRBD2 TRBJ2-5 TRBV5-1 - TGCGCCAGCAGCTTGGAAGGAAGCGGGGGGTACAATGAGCAGTACTTC CASSLEGSGGYNEQYF
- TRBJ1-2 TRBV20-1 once TGCAGTGCTAGAGGTAGTTCGAGGGGAGCTAACCATGGCTACACCTTC CSARGSSRGANHGYTF
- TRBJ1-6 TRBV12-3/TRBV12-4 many TGTGCCAGCAGTTCGGCAGGGCGTTATTCACCCCTCCACTTT CASSSAGRYSPLHF
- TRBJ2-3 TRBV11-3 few TGTGCCAGCTCCCCAGGGATAGCAGATACGCAGTATTTT CASSPGIADTQYF
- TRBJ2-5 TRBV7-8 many TGTGCCAGCAGCGATAGGGACCCGCCCCAAGAGACCCAGTACTTC CASSDRDPPQETQYF
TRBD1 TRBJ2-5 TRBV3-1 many TGTGCCAGCAGCCAACCTTCCGGGACAGGACTAGAGACCCAGTACTTC CASSQPSGTGLETQYF
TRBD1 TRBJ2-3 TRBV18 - TGTGCCAGCCTGGGACAGGGGAAAACAGATACGCAGTATTTT CASLGQGKTDTQYF
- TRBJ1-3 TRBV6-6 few TGTGCCAGCAGTTTCAGGGATAGATCTGGAAACACCATATATTTT CASSFRDRSGNTIYF
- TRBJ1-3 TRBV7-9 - TGTGCCAGCAGCCCGAGACTAGGAAATAACAGATCCTTAAGAGGAAACACCATAAATTTT CASSPRLGNNRSLRGNTINF
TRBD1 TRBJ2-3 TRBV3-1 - TGTGCCAGCAGCCAAGTGAGGACAGGGGTGCGCACAGATACGCAGTATTTT CASSQVRTGVRTDTQYF
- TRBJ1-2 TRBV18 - TGTGCCAGCTCACCGGCCAGCTCTAACTATGGCTACACCTTC CASSPASSNYGYTF
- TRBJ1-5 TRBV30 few TGTGCCTGGAGAAAAAATCCCAATCAGCCCCAGCATTTT CAWRKNPNQPQHF